The rows below give T cell receptor beta chains drawn from one sample of a study of regulatory T cells in long-lasting Graves disease. TCRdb used MiXCR to reprocess the multiplex PCR reads, holding one entry per CDR3 protein. The repertoire holds about 380,000 distinct CDR3 sequences, 15% seen once, with about 20% in the top ten. The sample was peripheral blood mononuclear cells (PBMCs), taken at new diagnosis, from a patient treated with antithyroid drugs. These receptor sequences come from a female donor with Graves disease. CDR3s include the opening cysteine and the closing phenylalanine or tryptophan. D genes are given only for firm matches. Size is omitted from some rows. Given values are once, few, many or a class for expanded clones.

>NA|TRBV6-5|TRBJ1-2|many
CASSYGENYGYTF
TGTGCCAGCAGTTATGGGGAAAACTATGGCTACACCTTC
>NA|TRBV5-6|TRBJ1-1|many
CASSSRTFLGTEAFF
TGTGCCAGCAGCTCGAGGACCTTTCTGGGGACTGAAGCTTTCTTT
>NA|TRBV13|TRBJ1-1|many
CASSYLGRNTEAFF
TGTGCCAGCAGCTATCTCGGACGGAACACTGAAGCTTTCTTT
>TRBD2|TRBV20-1|TRBJ2-7|many
CSAEGTSGPLEQYF
TGCAGTGCAGAGGGGACTAGCGGGCCTCTCGAGCAGTACTTC
>TRBD1|TRBV10-3|TRBJ1-2|NA
CAISERQGADGYTF
TGTGCCATCAGTGAACGGCAGGGGGCGGATGGCTACACCTTC
>NA|TRBV29-1|TRBJ1-2|many
CSEGRDLLDGYTF
TGCAGCGAGGGACGGGATCTTCTTGATGGCTACACCTTC
>TRBD1|TRBV5-4|TRBJ1-4|few
CASSPTPGQDNEKLFF
TGTGCCAGCAGCCCCACGCCGGGACAGGATAATGAAAAACTGTTTTTT
>TRBD1|TRBV3-1|TRBJ2-7|NA
CASSEGGRAYEQYF
TGTGCCAGCAGTGAAGGGGGCAGGGCCTACGAGCAGTACTTC
>TRBD1|TRBV4-1|TRBJ2-3|many
CASSRHRDRITDTQYF
TGCGCCAGCAGCCGGCACCGGGACAGAATCACAGATACGCAGTATTTT
>NA|TRBV20-1|TRBJ2-3|many
CSARDGDTQYF
TGCAGTGCCCGTGACGGAGATACGCAGTATTTT
>TRBD1|TRBV11-2|TRBJ1-2|many
CASSAPGTVYGYTF
TGTGCCAGCAGCGCCCCCGGGACAGTCTATGGCTACACCTTC
>NA|TRBV20-1|TRBJ1-1|many
CSASPTGLRGAFF
TGCAGTGCTAGCCCTACAGGGCTCCGGGGGGCTTTCTTT
>NA|TRBV6-2/TRBV6-3|TRBJ2-1|many
CASSYASQGGGNEQFF
TGTGCCAGCAGTTATGCGAGTCAGGGTGGTGGCAATGAGCAGTTCTTC
>NA|TRBV11-2|TRBJ1-5|many
CASSPQGLGNQPQHF
TGTGCCAGCAGCCCGCAGGGGCTCGGGAATCAGCCCCAGCATTTT
>NA|TRBV28|TRBJ1-5|many
CASSFIHGRVEPQHF
TGTGCCAGCAGTTTCATCCACGGACGGGTTGAGCCCCAGCATTTT
>TRBD2|TRBV28|TRBJ2-3|few
CLSGSDTDTQYF
TGCCTGAGCGGGAGCGACACAGATACGCAGTATTTT
>TRBD2|TRBV20-1|TRBJ2-5|few
CSARSPGGTAQETQYF
TGCAGTGCTAGATCACCGGGGGGGACTGCTCAAGAGACCCAGTACTTC
>NA|TRBV6-1|TRBJ1-1|many
CASSGTPGRGAVTEAFF
TGTGCCAGCAGTGGAACCCCCGGGCGGGGGGCGGTAACTGAAGCTTTCTTT
>NA|TRBV2|TRBJ1-2|many
CASRYLNYGYTF
TGTGCCAGCAGATACCTGAACTATGGCTACACCTTC
>NA|TRBV2|TRBJ2-3|NA
CASSVLSRGGTDTQYF
TGTGCCAGCAGTGTTCTGTCGAGGGGTGGCACAGATACGCAGTATTTT
>TRBD1|TRBV28|TRBJ1-5|few
CASSLQGFVDQPQHF
TGTGCCAGCAGTCTACAGGGGTTTGTCGATCAGCCCCAGCATTTT
>NA|TRBV7-2|TRBJ1-4|many
CASCSRVGEKLFF
TGTGCCAGCTGTAGCAGGGTTGGTGAAAAACTGTTTTTT
>TRBD2|TRBV11-2|TRBJ2-3|many
CASSLRGGGPRADTQYF
TGTGCCAGCAGCTTACGGGGGGGGGGGCCTCGGGCAGATACGCAGTATTTT
>NA|TRBV6-1|TRBJ1-5|NA
CASLRSGKGQPQHF
TGTGCCAGCCTAAGGAGCGGGAAGGGTCAGCCCCAGCATTTT
>TRBD1|TRBV6-1|TRBJ1-1|many
CASSEVSGGDTEAFF
TGTGCCAGCAGTGAAGTGTCAGGGGGAGATACTGAAGCTTTCTTT
>NA|TRBV3-1|TRBJ1-1|many
CASSPWGPPHTEAFF
TGTGCCAGCAGCCCATGGGGGCCTCCCCACACTGAAGCTTTCTTT
>NA|TRBV10-3|TRBJ1-1|many
CAISEYNTEAFF
TGTGCCATCAGTGAGTATAACACTGAAGCTTTCTTT
>TRBD2|TRBV5-1|TRBJ2-1|once
CASSSDTGGYNEQFF
TGCGCCAGCAGCTCCGATACGGGAGGCTACAATGAGCAGTTCTTC
>NA|TRBV30|TRBJ2-7|many
CAWRGANSYEQYF
TGTGCCTGGAGGGGGGCTAACTCCTACGAGCAGTACTTC
>NA|TRBV27|TRBJ2-3|many
CASSYLDTRADTQYF
TGTGCCAGCAGCTATCTTGATACCCGGGCAGATACGCAGTATTTT
>NA|TRBV11-2|TRBJ1-1|many
CASSLGSFNTEAFF
TGTGCCAGCAGCTTAGGAAGCTTCAACACTGAAGCTTTCTTT
>TRBD1|TRBV6-5|TRBJ1-6|many
CASSYYPGQGAHSPLHF
TGTGCCAGCAGTTACTACCCGGGACAGGGGGCGCATTCACCCCTCCACTTT
>TRBD1|TRBV7-2|TRBJ1-5|many
CASSSGQGSQPQHF
TGTGCCAGCAGCTCCGGACAGGGAAGCCAGCCCCAGCATTTT
>NA|TRBV27|TRBJ2-7|many
CASSFRGLTPYEQYF
TGTGCCAGCAGTTTTAGAGGACTAACTCCCTACGAGCAGTACTTC
>NA|TRBV2|TRBJ2-7|NA
CASILVGGDYYEQYF
NA
>TRBD2|TRBV5-8|TRBJ2-3|NA
CASRPGLAGVDTQYF
TGTGCCAGCAGGCCGGGACTAGCGGGTGTTGATACGCAGTATTTT
>NA|TRBV9|TRBJ2-3|many
CASSVVTTDTQYF
TGTGCCAGCAGCGTAGTCACCACAGATACGCAGTATTTT
>NA|TRBV7-2|TRBJ1-3|many
CASSLGSIGNGNTIYF
TGTGCCAGCAGCTTAGGTTCTATAGGGAATGGAAACACCATATATTTT
>TRBD1|TRBV5-5|TRBJ2-1|many
CASSPWTGSDEQFF
TGTGCCAGCAGCCCTTGGACAGGCTCCGATGAGCAGTTCTTC
>NA|TRBV15|TRBJ2-7|many
CATSRDGPDEWGTTSSYEQYF
TGTGCCACCAGCAGAGATGGGCCGGACGAATGGGGGACAACAAGTTCCTACGAGCAGTACTTC
>NA|TRBV3-1|TRBJ1-2|NA
CASSQGGGNGYTF
TGTGCCAGCAGCCAAGGAGGGGGTAATGGCTACACCTTC
>TRBD2|TRBV2|TRBJ2-3|many
CASTGLAGGPDTQYF
TGTGCCAGCACCGGACTAGCGGGGGGGCCGGATACGCAGTATTTT
>TRBD2|TRBV6-1|TRBJ2-4|NA
CASSPEGRGAKNIQYF
TGTGCCAGCAGTCCTGAGGGGAGGGGAGCCAAAAACATTCAGTACTTC
>NA|TRBV7-2|TRBJ2-3|NA
CASSLVWRNTDTQYF
TGTGCCAGCAGCTTAGTTTGGCGGAACACAGATACGCAGTATTTT
>TRBD1|TRBV5-5|TRBJ1-1|many
CASSDGQGDFVTEAFF
TGTGCCAGCAGCGATGGACAGGGGGACTTTGTCACTGAAGCTTTCTTT
>NA|TRBV27|TRBJ1-6|NA
CASTTLATSYNSPLHF
TGTGCCAGCACCACGCTGGCAACCTCCTATAATTCACCCCTCCACTTT
>TRBD2|TRBV11-2|TRBJ2-5|many
CASTRLADQETQYF
TGTGCCAGCACCCGACTAGCGGATCAAGAGACCCAGTACTTC
>NA|TRBV5-1|TRBJ2-7|NA
CASSSGSSPSYNEQYF
TGCGCCAGCAGCTCGGGTAGTAGTCCATCCTATAATGAGCAGTACTTC
>TRBD1|TRBV7-2|TRBJ2-7|NA
CACSGDGTANYEQYF
TGTGCCTGCTCTGGGGACGGGACAGCCAACTACGAGCAGTACTTC
>NA|TRBV2|TRBJ2-5|many
CASSSNGETQYF
TGTGCCAGCAGTTCGAACGGAGAGACCCAGTACTTC